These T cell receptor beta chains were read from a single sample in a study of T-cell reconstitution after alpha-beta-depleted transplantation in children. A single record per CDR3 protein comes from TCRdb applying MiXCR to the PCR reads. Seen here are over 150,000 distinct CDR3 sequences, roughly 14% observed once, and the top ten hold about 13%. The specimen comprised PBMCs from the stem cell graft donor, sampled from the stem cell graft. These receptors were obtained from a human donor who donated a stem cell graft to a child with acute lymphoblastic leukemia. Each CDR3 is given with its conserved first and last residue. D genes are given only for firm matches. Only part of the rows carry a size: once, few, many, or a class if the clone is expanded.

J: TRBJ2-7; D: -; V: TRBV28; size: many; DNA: TGTGCCAGCAGGGCGGAGCCCTACGAGCAGTACTTC; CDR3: CASRAEPYEQYF
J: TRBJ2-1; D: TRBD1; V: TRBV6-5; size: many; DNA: TGTGCCAGCAGCTTTGCGGGACAGGGGACAACTGAGCAGTTCTTC; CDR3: CASSFAGQGTTEQFF
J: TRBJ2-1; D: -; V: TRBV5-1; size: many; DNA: TGCGCCAGCAGCTTGTTGGTAAATGAGCAGTTCTTC; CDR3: CASSLLVNEQFF
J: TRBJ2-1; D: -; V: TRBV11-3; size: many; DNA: TGTGCCAGCAGCTTAAGGGGGGGCACCTACAATGAGCAGTTCTTC; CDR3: CASSLRGGTYNEQFF
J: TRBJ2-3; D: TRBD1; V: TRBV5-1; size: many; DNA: TGCGCCAGCAGCCCTACTTCGACAGGGTCTAGCACAGATACGCAGTATTTT; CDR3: CASSPTSTGSSTDTQYF
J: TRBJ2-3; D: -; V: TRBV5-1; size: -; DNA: TGCGCCAGCAGCGCTAATTACGGGGATACGCAGTATTTT; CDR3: CASSANYGDTQYF
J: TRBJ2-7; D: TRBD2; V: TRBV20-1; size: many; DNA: TGCAGTGCTATTAGCGGGAGGGCCGTTTCCTACGAGCAGTACTTC; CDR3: CSAISGRAVSYEQYF
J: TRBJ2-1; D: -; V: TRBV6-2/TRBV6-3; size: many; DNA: TGTGCCAGCAGTCACCACTACGGTCTGCCGGTTTCGCATGAGCAGTTCTTC; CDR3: CASSHHYGLPVSHEQFF
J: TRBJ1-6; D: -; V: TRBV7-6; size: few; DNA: TGTGCCAGCAGCTTATCCCAGGTCCCCTATAATTCACCCCTCCACTTT; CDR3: CASSLSQVPYNSPLHF
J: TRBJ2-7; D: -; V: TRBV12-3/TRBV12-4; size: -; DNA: TGTGCCAGCAGTTTAGCGGGGGGGCAGGTACACGAGCAGTACTTC; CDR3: CASSLAGGQVHEQYF
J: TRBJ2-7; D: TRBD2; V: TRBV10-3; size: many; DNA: TGTGCCGCGACTAGCGGGGTCACCTACGAGCAGTACTTC; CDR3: CAATSGVTYEQYF
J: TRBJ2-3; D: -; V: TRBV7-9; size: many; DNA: TGTGCCAGCAGCCCGGGATCCACCCAAGATACGCAGTATTTT; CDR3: CASSPGSTQDTQYF
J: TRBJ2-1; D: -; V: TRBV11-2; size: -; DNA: TGTGCCAGCAGCTCCGGAGGGGTAGCCGATCCCTACAATGAGCAGTTCTTC; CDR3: CASSSGGVADPYNEQFF
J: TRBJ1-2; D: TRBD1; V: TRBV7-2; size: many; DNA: TGTGCCAGCAGCGCAGGGGGAAGGCCCTATGGCTACACCTTC; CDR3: CASSAGGRPYGYTF
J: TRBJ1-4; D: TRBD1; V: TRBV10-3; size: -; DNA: TGTGCCATCAGTGAGGACAGGGGTGAAAAACTGTTTTTT; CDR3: CAISEDRGEKLFF
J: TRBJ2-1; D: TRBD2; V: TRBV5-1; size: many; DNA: TGCGCCAGCAGCCCAGCGGGACTAGCGGGGTTGGGGGAGAATGAGCAGTTCTTC; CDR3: CASSPAGLAGLGENEQFF
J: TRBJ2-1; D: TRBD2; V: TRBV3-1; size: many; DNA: TGTGCCAGCAGCCCGCAGGGACTAGCGGGAGGGTATGAGCAGTTCTTC; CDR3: CASSPQGLAGGYEQFF
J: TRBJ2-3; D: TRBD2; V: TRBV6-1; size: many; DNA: TGTGCCAGCAGCCGATTCGCTAGCGGGGGCACAGATACGCAGTATTTT; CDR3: CASSRFASGGTDTQYF
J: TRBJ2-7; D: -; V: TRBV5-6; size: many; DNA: TGTGCCAGCAGCTGGACGGAGGACGGGGAGCAGTACTTC; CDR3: CASSWTEDGEQYF
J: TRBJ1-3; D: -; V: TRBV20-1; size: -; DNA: TGCAGTGCTAGAGATACTGCGCACTCTGGAAACACCATATATTTT; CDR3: CSARDTAHSGNTIYF
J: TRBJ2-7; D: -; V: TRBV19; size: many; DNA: TGTGCCAGTAGTAGTGACAGGTTCCACGAGCAGTACTTC; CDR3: CASSSDRFHEQYF
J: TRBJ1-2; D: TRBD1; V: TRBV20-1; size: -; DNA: TGCAGTGCCCCTACGGGCAGGGGGGATGGCTACACCTTC; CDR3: CSAPTGRGDGYTF
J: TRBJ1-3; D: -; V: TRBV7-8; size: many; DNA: TGTGCCAGCAGCCCGAGGCACACCATATATTTT; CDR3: CASSPRHTIYF
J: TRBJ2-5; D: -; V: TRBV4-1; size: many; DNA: TGCGCCAGCAGCCAAGTATCCACAGCCCAAGAGACCCAGTACTTC; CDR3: CASSQVSTAQETQYF
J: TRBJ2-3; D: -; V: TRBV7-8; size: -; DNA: TGTGCCAGCAGCTTAGGAGAAACGGATACGCAGTATTTT; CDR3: CASSLGETDTQYF
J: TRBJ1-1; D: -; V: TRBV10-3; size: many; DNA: TGTGCCATCAGAGATACGAACACTGAAGCTTTCTTT; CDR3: CAIRDTNTEAFF
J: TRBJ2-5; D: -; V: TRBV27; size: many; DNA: TGTGCCAGCAGTTTCGGGAACAGTTACCAAGAGACCCAGTACTTC; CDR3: CASSFGNSYQETQYF
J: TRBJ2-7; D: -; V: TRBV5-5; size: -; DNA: TGTGCCAGCGCCCGGAGTGGTGGGAACTCCTACGAGCAGTACTTC; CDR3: CASARSGGNSYEQYF
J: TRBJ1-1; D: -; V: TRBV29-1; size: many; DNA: TGCAGCGTTTATCAGAGTATACCGGGGAACACTGAAGCTTTCTTT; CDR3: CSVYQSIPGNTEAFF
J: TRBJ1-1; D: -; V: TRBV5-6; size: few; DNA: TGTGCCAGCAGCTTGTATGGAGTAATCATGAACACTGAAGCTTTCTTT; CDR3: CASSLYGVIMNTEAFF
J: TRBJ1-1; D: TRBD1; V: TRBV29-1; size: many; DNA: TGCAGCGTTGATCAAAGGACAGGGGGTTTTGAGGACACTGAAGCTTTCTTT; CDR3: CSVDQRTGGFEDTEAFF
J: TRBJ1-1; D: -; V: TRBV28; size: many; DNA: TGTGCCAGCATAGTGGAGGGGCACACTGAAGCTTTCTTT; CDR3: CASIVEGHTEAFF